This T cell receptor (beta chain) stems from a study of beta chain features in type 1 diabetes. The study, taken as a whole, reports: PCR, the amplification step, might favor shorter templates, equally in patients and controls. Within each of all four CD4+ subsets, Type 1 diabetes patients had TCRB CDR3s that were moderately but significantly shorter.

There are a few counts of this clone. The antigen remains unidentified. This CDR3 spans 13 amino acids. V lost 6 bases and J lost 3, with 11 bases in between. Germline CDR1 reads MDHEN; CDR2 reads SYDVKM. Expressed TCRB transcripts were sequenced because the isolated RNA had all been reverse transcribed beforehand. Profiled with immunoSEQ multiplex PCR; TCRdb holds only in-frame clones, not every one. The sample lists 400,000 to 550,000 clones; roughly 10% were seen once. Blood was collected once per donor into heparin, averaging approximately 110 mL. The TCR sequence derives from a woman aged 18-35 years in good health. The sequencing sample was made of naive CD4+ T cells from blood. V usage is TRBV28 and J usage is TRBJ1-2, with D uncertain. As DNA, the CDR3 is TGTGCCAGCAGCCATAGACGGGACTATGGCTACACCTTC. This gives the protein CASSHRRDYGYTF.